The rows below give T cell receptor beta chains drawn from one sample of a study of T-cell reconstitution after alpha-beta-depleted transplantation in children. TCRdb re-called the PCR reads with MiXCR, one entry per CDR3 protein. The data show some 400,000 distinct CDR3 sequences, roughly 22% seen once. Sequencing used PBMCs from the stem cell graft donor, obtained from the stem cell graft. These receptors were taken from a human donor who donated a stem cell graft to a child with acute myeloid leukemia. Each CDR3 is given with its conserved first and last residue. A D gene is named only where the DNA matches it firmly. The listing skips clone size in some rows; elsewhere it reads once, few, many or a size class.

d_gene: .; v_gene: TRBV20-1; abundance: .; j_gene: TRBJ2-2; CDR3aa: CSARDTGQNTGELFF; CDR3nt: TGCAGTGCTAGAGATACAGGACAAAACACCGGGGAGCTGTTTTTT
d_gene: .; v_gene: TRBV12-3/TRBV12-4; abundance: .; j_gene: TRBJ2-1; CDR3aa: CASTPGGTVYNEQFF; CDR3nt: TGTGCCAGCACCCCAGGGGGGACAGTCTACAATGAGCAGTTCTTC
d_gene: TRBD2; v_gene: TRBV5-1; abundance: few; j_gene: TRBJ2-3; CDR3aa: CASTHGSGTDLDTQYF; CDR3nt: TGCGCCAGCACTCACGGGAGCGGGACGGATCTAGATACGCAGTATTTT
d_gene: .; v_gene: TRBV20-1; abundance: few; j_gene: TRBJ2-7; CDR3aa: CSARDGGQSLAEQYF; CDR3nt: TGCAGTGCTAGAGATGGAGGACAGTCCCTAGCGGAGCAGTACTTC
d_gene: TRBD2; v_gene: TRBV6-4; abundance: few; j_gene: TRBJ2-7; CDR3aa: CASSDSSGRAYEQYF; CDR3nt: TGTGCCAGCAGTGACTCAAGCGGGAGGGCGTACGAGCAGTACTTC
d_gene: TRBD2; v_gene: TRBV30; abundance: many; j_gene: TRBJ2-1; CDR3aa: CAWSGSNLAGAREQFF; CDR3nt: TGTGCCTGGAGTGGCTCTAATCTAGCGGGAGCACGCGAGCAGTTCTTC
d_gene: TRBD2; v_gene: TRBV5-1; abundance: few; j_gene: TRBJ2-1; CDR3aa: CASSLGGTSGSDEQFF; CDR3nt: TGCGCCAGCAGCTTGGGGGGGACTAGCGGGAGTGATGAGCAGTTCTTC
d_gene: TRBD2; v_gene: TRBV7-3; abundance: .; j_gene: TRBJ2-1; CDR3aa: CASSVRGLREGPYNEQFF; CDR3nt: TGTGCCAGCAGCGTCAGAGGGTTACGGGAGGGCCCTTACAATGAGCAGTTCTTC
d_gene: .; v_gene: TRBV29-1; abundance: few; j_gene: TRBJ2-7; CDR3aa: CSVEGPGEQYF; CDR3nt: TGCAGCGTTGAGGGCCCGGGCGAGCAGTACTTC
d_gene: TRBD1; v_gene: TRBV2; abundance: few; j_gene: TRBJ1-4; CDR3aa: CASKIGTGVEKLFF; CDR3nt: TGTGCCAGCAAGATCGGGACAGGGGTGGAAAAACTGTTTTTT
d_gene: TRBD2; v_gene: TRBV11-3; abundance: few; j_gene: TRBJ2-1; CDR3aa: CASSLEPSGNEQFF; CDR3nt: TGTGCCAGCAGCTTAGAGCCTAGCGGGAATGAGCAGTTCTTC
d_gene: .; v_gene: TRBV6-2/TRBV6-3; abundance: .; j_gene: TRBJ2-2; CDR3aa: CASSYGREGVIGELFF; CDR3nt: TGTGCCAGCAGTTACGGGCGAGAGGGAGTCATCGGGGAGCTGTTTTTT
d_gene: TRBD1; v_gene: TRBV12-3/TRBV12-4; abundance: .; j_gene: TRBJ1-5; CDR3aa: CASRPGQGSNQPQHF; CDR3nt: TGTGCCAGCAGACCGGGACAGGGGAGCAATCAGCCCCAGCATTTT
d_gene: .; v_gene: TRBV4-2; abundance: many; j_gene: TRBJ1-5; CDR3aa: CASSQGTVGQPQHF; CDR3nt: TGTGCCAGCAGCCAAGGCACAGTCGGACAGCCCCAGCATTTT
d_gene: .; v_gene: TRBV11-2; abundance: few; j_gene: TRBJ1-5; CDR3aa: CASSLEGQGGNQPQHF; CDR3nt: TGTGCCAGCAGCTTAGAAGGCCAGGGTGGGAATCAGCCCCAGCATTTT
d_gene: .; v_gene: TRBV7-2; abundance: few; j_gene: TRBJ2-5; CDR3aa: CASSLKGSAETQYF; CDR3nt: TGTGCCAGCAGCTTAAAGGGTAGTGCAGAGACCCAGTACTTC
d_gene: .; v_gene: TRBV20-1; abundance: many; j_gene: TRBJ2-1; CDR3aa: CSARLGYNEQFF; CDR3nt: TGCAGTGCTAGACTAGGATACAATGAGCAGTTCTTC
d_gene: .; v_gene: TRBV20-1; abundance: many; j_gene: TRBJ1-5; CDR3aa: CSARARPGRDQPQHF; CDR3nt: TGCAGTGCTAGAGCCCGTCCCGGACGGGATCAGCCCCAGCATTTT
d_gene: .; v_gene: TRBV29-1; abundance: many; j_gene: TRBJ2-3; CDR3aa: CSAPGGRGTDTQYF; CDR3nt: TGCAGCGCCCCTGGGGGAAGGGGAACAGATACGCAGTATTTT
d_gene: TRBD2; v_gene: TRBV20-1; abundance: few; j_gene: TRBJ2-3; CDR3aa: CSASPSGRADTQYF; CDR3nt: TGCAGTGCTAGTCCTAGCGGGAGGGCGGATACGCAGTATTTT
d_gene: TRBD1; v_gene: TRBV24-1; abundance: many; j_gene: TRBJ2-1; CDR3aa: CATETTGTGLEEQFF; CDR3nt: TGTGCCACCGAGACCACCGGGACAGGGCTTGAGGAGCAGTTCTTC
d_gene: TRBD2; v_gene: TRBV12-3/TRBV12-4; abundance: few; j_gene: TRBJ2-1; CDR3aa: CASSFSGTSGTGEQFF; CDR3nt: TGTGCCAGCAGTTTTTCTGGGACTAGCGGGACGGGTGAGCAGTTCTTC
d_gene: .; v_gene: TRBV3-1; abundance: .; j_gene: TRBJ2-5; CDR3aa: CASSQVWLLEETQYF; CDR3nt: TGTGCCAGCAGCCAGGTTTGGCTATTGGAAGAGACCCAGTACTTC
d_gene: .; v_gene: TRBV20-1; abundance: once; j_gene: TRBJ2-7; CDR3aa: CSAMRLTNYEQYF; CDR3nt: TGCAGTGCTATGAGATTGACCAACTACGAGCAGTACTTC
d_gene: TRBD2; v_gene: TRBV24-1; abundance: few; j_gene: TRBJ2-7; CDR3aa: CATSEGTSYEQYF; CDR3nt: TGTGCCACCAGTGAGGGGACTAGCTACGAGCAGTACTTC
d_gene: .; v_gene: TRBV15; abundance: few; j_gene: TRBJ2-7; CDR3aa: CATSRAGLPYEQYF; CDR3nt: TGTGCCACCAGCAGAGCCGGACTCCCCTACGAGCAGTACTTC
d_gene: .; v_gene: TRBV6-6; abundance: .; j_gene: TRBJ1-5; CDR3aa: CASRPLSNQPQHF; CDR3nt: TGTGCCAGCAGACCCCTTAGCAATCAGCCCCAGCATTTT
d_gene: TRBD2; v_gene: TRBV20-1; abundance: .; j_gene: TRBJ2-1; CDR3aa: CSASGVAGDMYNEQFF; CDR3nt: TGCAGTGCTAGCGGGGTAGCGGGAGATATGTACAATGAGCAGTTCTTC
d_gene: .; v_gene: TRBV9; abundance: .; j_gene: TRBJ2-7; CDR3aa: CASSVATVGFDEQYF; CDR3nt: TGTGCCAGCAGCGTAGCTACGGTGGGGTTCGACGAGCAGTACTTC
d_gene: TRBD1; v_gene: TRBV6-2/TRBV6-3; abundance: few; j_gene: TRBJ2-2; CDR3aa: CASSYSRDRGSNLNTGELFF; CDR3nt: TGTGCCAGCAGTTATTCTAGGGACAGGGGGTCCAACTTGAACACCGGGGAGCTGTTTTTT
d_gene: TRBD1; v_gene: TRBV28; abundance: few; j_gene: TRBJ2-1; CDR3aa: CASSAGTDNEQFF; CDR3nt: TGTGCCAGCAGTGCCGGGACAGACAATGAGCAGTTCTTC
d_gene: .; v_gene: TRBV20-1; abundance: once; j_gene: TRBJ2-3; CDR3aa: CSAMFQPDTQYF; CDR3nt: TGCAGTGCTATGTTCCAGCCAGATACGCAGTATTTT
d_gene: .; v_gene: TRBV9; abundance: .; j_gene: TRBJ2-5; CDR3aa: CASSAHPGGQETQYF; CDR3nt: TGTGCCAGCAGCGCTCACCCTGGAGGGCAAGAGACCCAGTACTTC
d_gene: TRBD1; v_gene: TRBV4-2; abundance: .; j_gene: TRBJ2-5; CDR3aa: CASSHWDRPQETQYF; CDR3nt: TGTGCCAGCAGCCACTGGGACAGACCCCAAGAGACCCAGTACTTC
d_gene: TRBD2; v_gene: TRBV12-3/TRBV12-4; abundance: .; j_gene: TRBJ2-2; CDR3aa: CASSETSSIAGELFF; CDR3nt: TGTGCCAGCAGCGAGACTAGCTCAATCGCCGGGGAGCTGTTTTTT
d_gene: TRBD2; v_gene: TRBV12-3/TRBV12-4; abundance: many; j_gene: TRBJ2-7; CDR3aa: CASSPGTTVYEQYF; CDR3nt: TGTGCCAGCAGTCCCGGGACTACTGTCTACGAGCAGTACTTC
d_gene: TRBD1; v_gene: TRBV12-3/TRBV12-4; abundance: few; j_gene: TRBJ1-4; CDR3aa: CASSYDRVEKLFF; CDR3nt: TGTGCCAGCAGTTATGACAGGGTTGAAAAACTGTTTTTT
d_gene: TRBD2; v_gene: TRBV10-3; abundance: many; j_gene: TRBJ2-3; CDR3aa: CAISPSGTSDTQYF; CDR3nt: TGTGCCATCAGTCCTAGCGGGACATCAGATACGCAGTATTTT
d_gene: .; v_gene: TRBV7-8; abundance: few; j_gene: TRBJ1-5; CDR3aa: CASSLGVGGVGDQPQHF; CDR3nt: TGTGCCAGCAGCTTAGGAGTGGGGGGGGTAGGAGATCAGCCCCAGCATTTT
d_gene: .; v_gene: TRBV27; abundance: few; j_gene: TRBJ1-5; CDR3aa: CASSSGVSNQPQHF; CDR3nt: TGTGCCAGCAGTTCAGGCGTCAGCAATCAGCCCCAGCATTTT
d_gene: .; v_gene: TRBV20-1; abundance: many; j_gene: TRBJ2-7; CDR3aa: CSANAGQTYEQYF; CDR3nt: TGCAGTGCCAACGCAGGACAAACCTACGAGCAGTACTTC
d_gene: .; v_gene: TRBV3-1; abundance: .; j_gene: TRBJ2-1; CDR3aa: CASSPPGLVTLNEQFF; CDR3nt: TGTGCCAGCAGCCCCCCGGGACTCGTCACCCTCAATGAGCAGTTCTTC
d_gene: .; v_gene: TRBV28; abundance: few; j_gene: TRBJ2-2; CDR3aa: CASSETLNTGELFF; CDR3nt: TGTGCCAGCAGTGAGACTTTGAACACCGGGGAGCTGTTTTTT
d_gene: TRBD2; v_gene: TRBV7-9; abundance: .; j_gene: TRBJ2-1; CDR3aa: CASSLTGRDGYNEQFF; CDR3nt: TGTGCCAGCAGCTTAACCGGGAGGGACGGTTACAATGAGCAGTTCTTC
d_gene: TRBD1; v_gene: TRBV10-3; abundance: many; j_gene: TRBJ2-7; CDR3aa: CATAGTGGKNEQYF; CDR3nt: TGTGCCACCGCCGGGACAGGGGGGAAGAACGAGCAGTACTTC
d_gene: TRBD2; v_gene: TRBV15; abundance: .; j_gene: TRBJ2-7; CDR3aa: CATSTRLAGVGEQYF; CDR3nt: TGTGCCACCAGCACCCGCCTAGCGGGAGTAGGCGAGCAGTACTTC
d_gene: .; v_gene: TRBV20-1; abundance: .; j_gene: TRBJ1-5; CDR3aa: CSVPNPQGSSNQPQHF; CDR3nt: TGCAGTGTCCCCAATCCTCAGGGGTCTAGCAATCAGCCCCAGCATTTT
d_gene: .; v_gene: TRBV18; abundance: .; j_gene: TRBJ2-5; CDR3aa: CASSPTPDRGQETQYF; CDR3nt: TGTGCCAGCTCACCAACCCCGGACAGAGGCCAAGAGACCCAGTACTTC
d_gene: .; v_gene: TRBV20-1; abundance: many; j_gene: TRBJ1-1; CDR3aa: CSAKKSGSPWDTEAFF; CDR3nt: TGCAGTGCTAAGAAGTCGGGCAGCCCATGGGACACTGAAGCTTTCTTT
d_gene: TRBD1; v_gene: TRBV20-1; abundance: many; j_gene: TRBJ2-7; CDR3aa: CSATPGTGSWYEQYF; CDR3nt: TGCAGTGCTACCCCTGGGACAGGGAGCTGGTACGAGCAGTACTTC
d_gene: TRBD2; v_gene: TRBV7-2; abundance: .; j_gene: TRBJ2-3; CDR3aa: CASSRPGLSRTDTQYF; CDR3nt: TGTGCCAGCAGCCGTCCGGGACTATCGCGCACAGATACGCAGTATTTT
d_gene: .; v_gene: TRBV15; abundance: .; j_gene: TRBJ1-2; CDR3aa: CATSRDLDVYYGYTF; CDR3nt: TGTGCCACCAGCAGAGACCTAGACGTATACTATGGCTACACCTTC
d_gene: .; v_gene: TRBV7-9; abundance: few; j_gene: TRBJ2-7; CDR3aa: CASSLLSWDDEQYF; CDR3nt: TGTGCCAGCAGCTTACTTTCCTGGGACGACGAGCAGTACTTC
d_gene: TRBD2; v_gene: TRBV20-1; abundance: .; j_gene: TRBJ2-7; CDR3aa: CRGPAEGMNTGGPRAYEQYF; CDR3nt: TGCAGGGGCCCGGCGGAGGGGATGAATACGGGAGGGCCTAGGGCCTACGAGCAGTACTTC